The source of this T cell receptor beta chain is a study of blood T cell repertoires in COVID-19. About the research overall: The United States, Italy and Spain supplied acute and convalescent COVID-19 samples.

This CDR3 is 14 amino acids long. Germline CDR1 is LGHDT and CDR2 is YNNKEL (reference sequence). The germline V and J ends were trimmed by 2 bases and 9 bases, with 11 bases remaining between them. Measured with immunoSEQ multiplex PCR; TCRdb has only the in-frame clones, and not every one. Here the sample spans roughly 100,000 clones, about two thirds being singletons. This chain joins TRBV3-1 (or the pseudogene TRBV3-2) and TRBJ1-6; D ambiguous. Sequenced material: peripheral blood. The sequence was obtained from a human donor with acute or convalescent COVID-19. The donor label of this sample is uncertain. CDR3 DNA sequence: TGTGCCAGCAGCCAACGGGCCGGGAGTTCACCCCTCCACTTT. This sequence encodes CASSQRAGSSPLHF.